This T cell receptor (beta chain) was retrieved from a study of early T cells in non-severe SARS-CoV-2 infection. As for the study in general: It was bulk RNA from unsorted whole blood that was sequenced, and the chains were unpaired.

Germline V gene sequence: CDR1 SEHNR, CDR2 FQNEAQ (reference sequence). The CDR3 covers 14 residues. V lost 5 bases, J lost 5 bases, and 8 bases stayed unmatched. Findings of the study overall: Private and CD4 specificities were missed by VDJdb matching, skewed to anti-spike CD8.

From the 5' RACE reads, TCRdb called clonotypes with MiXCR, one entry per CDR3 protein. The repertoire has under 85,000 distinct CDR3 sequences, roughly a tenth of them found once; the top ten carry 5.5% to 7%. This clonotype was found a few times. Antigen specificity is unknown. The TCR sequence derives from an adult who was a healthcare worker with PCR-confirmed SARS-CoV-2 infection or an uninfected control (not recorded which). The sequenced sample consisted of whole blood. The chain links TRBV7-9 to TRBJ2-5, with 7 nucleotides matching TRBD2. The CDR3 nucleotides read TGTGCCAGCAGCGTCCGACTAGCAGGGGAGACCCAGTACTTC. Its protein is CASSVRLAGETQYF.